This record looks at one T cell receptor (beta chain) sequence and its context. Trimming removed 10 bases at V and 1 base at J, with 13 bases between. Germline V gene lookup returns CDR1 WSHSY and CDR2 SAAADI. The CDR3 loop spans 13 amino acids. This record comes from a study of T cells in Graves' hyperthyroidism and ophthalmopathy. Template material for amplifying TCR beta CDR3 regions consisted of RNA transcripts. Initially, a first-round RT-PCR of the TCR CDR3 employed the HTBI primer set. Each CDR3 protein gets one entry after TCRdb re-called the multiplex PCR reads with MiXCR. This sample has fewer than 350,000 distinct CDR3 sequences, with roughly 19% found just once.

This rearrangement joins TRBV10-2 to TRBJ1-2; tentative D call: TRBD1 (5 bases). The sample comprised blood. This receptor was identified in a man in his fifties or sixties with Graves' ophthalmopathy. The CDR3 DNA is TGCGCCACCGACAGCCAGGGTAACTATGGCTACACCTTC. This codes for CATDSQGNYGYTF.